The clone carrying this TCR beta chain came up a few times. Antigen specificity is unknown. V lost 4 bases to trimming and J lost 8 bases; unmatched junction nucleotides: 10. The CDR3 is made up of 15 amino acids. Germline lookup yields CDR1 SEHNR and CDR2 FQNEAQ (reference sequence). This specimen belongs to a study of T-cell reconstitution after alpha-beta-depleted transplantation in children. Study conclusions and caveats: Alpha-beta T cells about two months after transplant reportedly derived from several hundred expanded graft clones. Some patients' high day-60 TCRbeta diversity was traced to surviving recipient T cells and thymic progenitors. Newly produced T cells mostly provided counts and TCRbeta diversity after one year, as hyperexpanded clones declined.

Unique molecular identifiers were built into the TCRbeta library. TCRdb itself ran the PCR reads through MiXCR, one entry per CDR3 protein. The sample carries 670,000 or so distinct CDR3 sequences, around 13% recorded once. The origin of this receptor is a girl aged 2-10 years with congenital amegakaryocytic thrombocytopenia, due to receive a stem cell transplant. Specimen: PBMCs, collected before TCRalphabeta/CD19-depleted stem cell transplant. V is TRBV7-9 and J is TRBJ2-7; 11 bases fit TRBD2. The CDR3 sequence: CASSSLTSGSFKQYF. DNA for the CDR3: TGTGCCAGCAGCTCCCTCACTAGCGGGAGTTTCAAGCAGTACTTC.